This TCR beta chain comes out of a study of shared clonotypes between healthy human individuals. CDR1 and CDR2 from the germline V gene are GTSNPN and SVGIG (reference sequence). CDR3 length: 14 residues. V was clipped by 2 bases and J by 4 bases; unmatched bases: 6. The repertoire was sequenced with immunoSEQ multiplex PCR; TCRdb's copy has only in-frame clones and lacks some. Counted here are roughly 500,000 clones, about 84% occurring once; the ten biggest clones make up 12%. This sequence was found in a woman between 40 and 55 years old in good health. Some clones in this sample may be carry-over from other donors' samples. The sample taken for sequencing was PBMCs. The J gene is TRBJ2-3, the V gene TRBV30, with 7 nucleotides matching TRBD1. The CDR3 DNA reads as TGTGCCTGGAGTATGACAGGGTGGCCAGATACGCAGTATTTT. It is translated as CAWSMTGWPDTQYF.